This record covers a single TCR beta chain. Stated time point: pretreatment peripheral blood. The CDR3 is made up of 15 amino acids. Germline V gene sequence: CDR1 GTSNPN, CDR2 SVGIG (reference sequence). Trimming shortened V by 0 bases and J by 7 bases, and 15 bases separated the two germline ends. Profiled with immunoSEQ multiplex PCR; TCRdb holds only in-frame clones, not every one. The sample yields about 130,000 clones, about four fifths seen once. The sample comes from a study of PD-L1 blockade in urothelial cancer. Overall study context: Most of the 29 patients were men with bladder-origin urothelial cancer.

This chain joins TRBV30 and TRBJ1-4; TRBD1 is a possible D gene (6 bases). The sequence was collected from a man aged 50-59 years with urothelial cancer. The source material was PBMCs, sampled around atezolizumab (anti-PD-L1) treatment. The CDR3 sequence is CAWSVQRTGIEKLFF. CDR3 bases: TGTGCCTGGAGTGTACAGAGAACAGGGATTGAAAAACTGTTTTTT.